The sequence of this T cell receptor (beta chain) was determined in a study of T cells in Graves' hyperthyroidism and ophthalmopathy. V shed 4 bases and J 7 bases; nucleotides not matched to a gene: 14. Germline V gene lookup returns CDR1 DFQATT and CDR2 SNEGSKA (reference sequence). This CDR3 comprises 15 residues. Authors of the study amplified TCR beta CDR3 regions from RNA transcripts. A set of HTBI primers served as the primers for a first-round RT-PCR of the TCR CDR3. TCRdb itself ran the multiplex PCR reads through MiXCR, one entry per CDR3 protein. The repertoire has fewer than 450,000 distinct CDR3 sequences, over 13% of them found once; the top ten carry 28%.

The V and J genes are TRBV20-1 and TRBJ2-7, with 9 nucleotides matching TRBD2. Sequencing was performed on blood. The clonotype was recovered from a man aged 45-60 years with Graves' ophthalmopathy. The DNA for the CDR3 is TGCAGTGCTACTAGTCGCGGGAGGGATCCTTGGGAGCAGTACTTC. The encoded protein is CSATSRGRDPWEQYF.